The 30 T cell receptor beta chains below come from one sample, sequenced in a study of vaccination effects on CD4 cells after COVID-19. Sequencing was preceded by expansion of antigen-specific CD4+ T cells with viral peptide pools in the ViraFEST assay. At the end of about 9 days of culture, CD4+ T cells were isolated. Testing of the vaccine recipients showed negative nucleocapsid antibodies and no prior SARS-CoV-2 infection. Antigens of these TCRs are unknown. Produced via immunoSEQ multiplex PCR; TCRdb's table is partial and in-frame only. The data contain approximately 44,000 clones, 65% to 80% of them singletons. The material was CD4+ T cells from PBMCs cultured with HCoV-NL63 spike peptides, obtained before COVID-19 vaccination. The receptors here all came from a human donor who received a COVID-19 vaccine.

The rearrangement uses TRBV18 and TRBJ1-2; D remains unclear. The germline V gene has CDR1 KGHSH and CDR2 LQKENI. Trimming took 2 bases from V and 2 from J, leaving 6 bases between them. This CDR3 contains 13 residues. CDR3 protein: CASSPTGNYGYTF. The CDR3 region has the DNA TGTGCCAGCTCACCAACGGGAAACTATGGCTACACCTTC.

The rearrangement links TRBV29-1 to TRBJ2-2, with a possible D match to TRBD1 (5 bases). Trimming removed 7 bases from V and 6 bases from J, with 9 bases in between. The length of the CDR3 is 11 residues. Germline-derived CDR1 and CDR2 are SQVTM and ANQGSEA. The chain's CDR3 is CSAGRAGELFF. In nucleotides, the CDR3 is TGCAGCGCGGGCAGGGCCGGGGAGCTGTTTTTT.

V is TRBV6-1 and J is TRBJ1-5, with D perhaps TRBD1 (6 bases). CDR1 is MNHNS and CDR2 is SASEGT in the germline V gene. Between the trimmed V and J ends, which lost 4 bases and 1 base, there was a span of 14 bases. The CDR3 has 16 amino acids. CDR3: CASSAKQGVSNQPQHF. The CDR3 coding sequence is TGTGCCAGCAGTGCGAAACAGGGCGTGAGCAATCAGCCCCAGCATTTT.

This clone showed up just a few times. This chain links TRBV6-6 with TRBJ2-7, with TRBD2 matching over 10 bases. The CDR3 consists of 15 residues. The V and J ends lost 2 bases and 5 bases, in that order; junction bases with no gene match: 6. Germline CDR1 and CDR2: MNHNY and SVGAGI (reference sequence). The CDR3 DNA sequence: TGTGCCAGCAGTTACGGGGTAGCGGGGGGCGACGAGCAGTACGTC. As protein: CASSYGVAGGDEQYV.

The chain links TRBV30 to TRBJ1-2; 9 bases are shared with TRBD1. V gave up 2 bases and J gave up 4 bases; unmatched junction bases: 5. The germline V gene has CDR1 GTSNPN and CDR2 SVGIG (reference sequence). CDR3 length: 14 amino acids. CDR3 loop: CAWSKTTGGYGYTF. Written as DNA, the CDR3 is TGTGCCTGGAGTAAAACGACAGGGGGCTATGGCTACACCTTC. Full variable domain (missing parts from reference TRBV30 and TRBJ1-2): SQTIHQWPATLVQPVGSPLSLECTVEGTSNPNLYWYRQAAGRGLQLLFYSVGIGQISSEVPQNLSASRPQDRQFILSSKKLLLSDSGFYLCAWSKTTGGYGYTFGSGTRLTVV.

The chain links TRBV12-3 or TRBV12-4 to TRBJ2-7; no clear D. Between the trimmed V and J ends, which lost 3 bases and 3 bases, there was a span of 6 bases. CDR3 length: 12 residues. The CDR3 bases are TGTGCCAGCAGTTTCGGCAGCTACGAGCAGTACGTC. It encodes CASSFGSYEQYV.

The CDR3 here is CASRDPGWGDTQYF. In DNA form, the CDR3 reads TGTGCCAGCAGAGACCCAGGGTGGGGAGATACGCAGTATTTT. The chain couples TRBV6-5 to TRBJ2-3; D perhaps matches TRBD1 (5 bases). Trimming left V 6 bases short and J 5 bases short, with 15 bases between. The CDR3 has 14 amino acids. Germline-derived CDR1 and CDR2 are MNHEY and SVGAGI.

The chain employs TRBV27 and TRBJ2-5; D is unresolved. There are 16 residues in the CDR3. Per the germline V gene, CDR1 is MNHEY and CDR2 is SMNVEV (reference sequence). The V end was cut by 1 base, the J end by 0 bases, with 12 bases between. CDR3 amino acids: CASSLYYPMYQETQYF. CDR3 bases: TGTGCCAGCAGTTTATACTATCCCATGTACCAAGAGACCCAGTACTTC.

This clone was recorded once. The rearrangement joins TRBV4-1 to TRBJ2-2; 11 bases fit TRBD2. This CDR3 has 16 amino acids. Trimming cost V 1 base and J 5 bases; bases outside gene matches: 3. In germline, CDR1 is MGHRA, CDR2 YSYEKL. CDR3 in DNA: TGCGCCAGCAGCCAAGGTCCTAGCGGGGGGACCGGGGAGCTGTTTTTT. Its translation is CASSQGPSGGTGELFF.

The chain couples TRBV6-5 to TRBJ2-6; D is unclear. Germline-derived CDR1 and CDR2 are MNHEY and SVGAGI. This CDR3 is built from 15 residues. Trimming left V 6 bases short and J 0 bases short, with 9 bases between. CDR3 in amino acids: CASRLQHSGANVLTF. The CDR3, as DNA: TGTGCCAGCAGACTACAGCACTCTGGGGCCAACGTCCTGACTTTC.

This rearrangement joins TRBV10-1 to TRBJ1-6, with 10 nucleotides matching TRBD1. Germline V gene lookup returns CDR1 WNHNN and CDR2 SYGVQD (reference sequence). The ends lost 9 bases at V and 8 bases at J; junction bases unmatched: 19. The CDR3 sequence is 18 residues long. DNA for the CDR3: TGCGCCAGACCTAACCGGGACAGGGGCGGGTTAACGGATTCACCCCTCCACTTT. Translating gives CARPNRDRGGLTDSPLHF.

In nucleotides, the CDR3 is TGCGCCAGCAGTGAGTCGGCGGGGAATGAGCAGTTCTTC. Amino acids: CASSESAGNEQFF. V and J are TRBV10-2 and TRBJ2-1; weak D call: TRBD2 (6 bases). This CDR3 region has 13 residues. Germline CDR1 and CDR2: WSHSY and SAAADI. Trimming removed 0 bases from V and 7 bases from J, with 7 bases in between.

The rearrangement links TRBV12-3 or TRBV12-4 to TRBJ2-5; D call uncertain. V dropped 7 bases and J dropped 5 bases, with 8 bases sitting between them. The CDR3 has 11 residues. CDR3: CASKNTETQYF. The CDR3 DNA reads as TGTGCCAGCAAAAATACGGAGACCCAGTACTTC.

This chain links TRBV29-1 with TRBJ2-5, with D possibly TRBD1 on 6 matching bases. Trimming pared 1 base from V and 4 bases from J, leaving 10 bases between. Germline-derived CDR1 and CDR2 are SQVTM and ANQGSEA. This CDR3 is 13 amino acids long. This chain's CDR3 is CSVEVGAGETQYF. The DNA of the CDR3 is TGCAGCGTTGAAGTGGGGGCAGGAGAGACCCAGTACTTC.

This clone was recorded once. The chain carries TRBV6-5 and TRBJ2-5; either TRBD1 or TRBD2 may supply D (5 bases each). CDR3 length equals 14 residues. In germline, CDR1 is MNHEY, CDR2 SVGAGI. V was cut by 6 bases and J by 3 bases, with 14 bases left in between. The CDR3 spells CASRSGTAKETQYF. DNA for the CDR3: TGTGCCAGCAGGTCCGGGACGGCTAAAGAGACCCAGTACTTC.

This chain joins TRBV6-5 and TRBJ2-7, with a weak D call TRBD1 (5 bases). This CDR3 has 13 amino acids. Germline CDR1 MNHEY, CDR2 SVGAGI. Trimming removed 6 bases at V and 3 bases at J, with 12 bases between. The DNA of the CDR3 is TGTGCCAGCAGGCACGCAGGGTTCTACGAGCAGTACGTC. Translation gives CASRHAGFYEQYV.

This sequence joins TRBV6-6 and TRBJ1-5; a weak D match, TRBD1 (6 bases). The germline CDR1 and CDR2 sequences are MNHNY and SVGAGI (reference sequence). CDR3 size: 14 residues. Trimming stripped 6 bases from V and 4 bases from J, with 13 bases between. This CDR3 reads CASSAGQLNQPQHF. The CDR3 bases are TGTGCCAGCAGCGCCGGACAGCTTAATCAGCCCCAGCATTTT.

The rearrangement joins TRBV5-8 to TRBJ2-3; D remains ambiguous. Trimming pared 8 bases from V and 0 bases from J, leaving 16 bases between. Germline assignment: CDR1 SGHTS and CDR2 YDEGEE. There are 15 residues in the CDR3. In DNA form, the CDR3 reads TGTGCCAGTCCCTCTTTCGCGTCTAGCACAGATACGCAGTATTTT. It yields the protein CASPSFASSTDTQYF.

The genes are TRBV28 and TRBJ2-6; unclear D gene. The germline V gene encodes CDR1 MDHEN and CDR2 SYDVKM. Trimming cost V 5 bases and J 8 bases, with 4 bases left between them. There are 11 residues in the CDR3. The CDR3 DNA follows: TGTGCCAGCAGTCCCCCCAACGTCCTGACTTTC. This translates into CASSPPNVLTF.

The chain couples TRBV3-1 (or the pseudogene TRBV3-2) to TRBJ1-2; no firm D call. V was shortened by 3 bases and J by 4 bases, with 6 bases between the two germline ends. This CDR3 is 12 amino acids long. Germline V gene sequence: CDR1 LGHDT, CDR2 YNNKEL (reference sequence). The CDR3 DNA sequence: TGTGCCAGCAGCCAGGATCTCTATGGCTACACCTTC. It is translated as CASSQDLYGYTF.

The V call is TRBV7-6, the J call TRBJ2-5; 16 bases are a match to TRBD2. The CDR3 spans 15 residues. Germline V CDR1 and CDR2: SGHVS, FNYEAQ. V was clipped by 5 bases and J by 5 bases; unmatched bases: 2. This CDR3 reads CASSLGLAGGETQYF. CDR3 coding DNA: TGTGCCAGCAGCCTGGGACTAGCGGGGGGGGAGACCCAGTACTTC.

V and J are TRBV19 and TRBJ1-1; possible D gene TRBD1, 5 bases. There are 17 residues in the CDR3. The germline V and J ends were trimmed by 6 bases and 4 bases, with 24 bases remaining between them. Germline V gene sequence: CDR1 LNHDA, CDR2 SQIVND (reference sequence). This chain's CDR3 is CASSLRGTGTQSTEAFF. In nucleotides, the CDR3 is TGTGCCAGTAGCCTACGAGGGACCGGGACTCAAAGCACTGAAGCTTTCTTT.

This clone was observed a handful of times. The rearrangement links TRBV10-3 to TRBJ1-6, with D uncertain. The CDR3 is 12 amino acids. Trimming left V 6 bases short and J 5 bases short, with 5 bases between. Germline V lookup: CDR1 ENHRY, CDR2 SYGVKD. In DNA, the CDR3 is TGTGCCATCAGACATGATAATTCACCCCTCCACTTT. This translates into CAIRHDNSPLHF.

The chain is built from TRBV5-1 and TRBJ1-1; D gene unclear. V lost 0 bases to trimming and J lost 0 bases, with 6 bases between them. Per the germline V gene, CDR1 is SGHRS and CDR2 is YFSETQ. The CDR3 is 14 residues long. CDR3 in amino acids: CASSLGSMNTEAFF. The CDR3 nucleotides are TGCGCCAGCAGCTTGGGCTCCATGAACACTGAAGCTTTCTTT. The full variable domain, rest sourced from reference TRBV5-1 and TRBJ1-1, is KAGVTQTPRYLIKTRGQQVTLSCSPISGHRSVSWYQQTPGQGLQFLFEYFSETQRNKGNFPGRFSGRQFSNSRSEMNVSTLELGDSALYLCASSLGSMNTEAFFGQGTRLTVV.

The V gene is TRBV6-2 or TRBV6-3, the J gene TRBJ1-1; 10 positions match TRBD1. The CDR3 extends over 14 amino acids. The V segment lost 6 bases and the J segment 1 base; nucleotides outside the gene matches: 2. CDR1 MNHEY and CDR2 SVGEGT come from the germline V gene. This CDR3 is CASSRDRGNTEAFF. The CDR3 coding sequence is TGTGCCAGCAGCCGGGACAGGGGGAACACTGAAGCTTTCTTT.

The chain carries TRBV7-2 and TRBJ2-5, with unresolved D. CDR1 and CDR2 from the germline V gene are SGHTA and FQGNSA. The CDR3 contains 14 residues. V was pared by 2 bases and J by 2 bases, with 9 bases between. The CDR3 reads CASSLFGPQETQYF. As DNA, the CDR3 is TGTGCCAGCAGCTTATTCGGTCCTCAAGAGACCCAGTACTTC.

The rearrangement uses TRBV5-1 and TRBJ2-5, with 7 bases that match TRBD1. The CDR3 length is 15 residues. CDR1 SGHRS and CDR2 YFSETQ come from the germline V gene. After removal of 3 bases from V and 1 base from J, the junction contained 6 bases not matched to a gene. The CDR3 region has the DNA TGCGCCAGCAGCTCGACAGGGAACAGCCAAGAGACCCAGTACTTC. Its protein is CASSSTGNSQETQYF.

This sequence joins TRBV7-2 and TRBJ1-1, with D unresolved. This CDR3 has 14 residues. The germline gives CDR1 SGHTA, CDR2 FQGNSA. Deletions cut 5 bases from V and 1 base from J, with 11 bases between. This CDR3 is CASSLYRSNTEAFF. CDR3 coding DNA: TGTGCCAGCAGCCTTTATCGATCGAACACTGAAGCTTTCTTT.

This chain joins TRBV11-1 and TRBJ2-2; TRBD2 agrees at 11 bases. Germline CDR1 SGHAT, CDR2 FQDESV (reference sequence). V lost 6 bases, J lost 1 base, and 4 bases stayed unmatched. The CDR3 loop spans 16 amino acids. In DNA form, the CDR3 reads TGTGCCAGCAGTGGGACTAGCGGATGGAACACCGGGGAGCTGTTTTTT. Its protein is CASSGTSGWNTGELFF.

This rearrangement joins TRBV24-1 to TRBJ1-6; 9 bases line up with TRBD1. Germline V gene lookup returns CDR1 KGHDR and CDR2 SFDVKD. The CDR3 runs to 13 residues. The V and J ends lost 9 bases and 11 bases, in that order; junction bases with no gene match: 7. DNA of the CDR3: TGTGCCACCTACGGGACAGGGTCTGCACCCCTCCACTTT. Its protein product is CATYGTGSAPLHF.